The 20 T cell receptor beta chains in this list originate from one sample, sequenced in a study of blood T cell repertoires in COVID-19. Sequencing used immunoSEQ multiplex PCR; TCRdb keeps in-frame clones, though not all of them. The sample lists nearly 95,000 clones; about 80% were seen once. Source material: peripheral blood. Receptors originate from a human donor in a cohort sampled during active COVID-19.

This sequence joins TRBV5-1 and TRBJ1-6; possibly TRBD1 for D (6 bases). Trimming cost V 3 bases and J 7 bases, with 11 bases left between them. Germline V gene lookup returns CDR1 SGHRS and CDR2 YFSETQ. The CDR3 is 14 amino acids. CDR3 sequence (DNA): TGCGCCAGCAGCTCAGGGGACGTCAATTCACCCCTCCACTTT. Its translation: CASSSGDVNSPLHF.

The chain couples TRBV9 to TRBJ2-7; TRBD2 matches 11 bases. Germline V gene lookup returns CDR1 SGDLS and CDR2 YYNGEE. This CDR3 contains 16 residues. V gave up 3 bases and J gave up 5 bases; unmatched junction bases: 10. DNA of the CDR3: TGTGCCAGCAGCGCCCGAGGGACTAGCGGCTTGCACGAGCAGTACTTC. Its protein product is CASSARGTSGLHEQYF.

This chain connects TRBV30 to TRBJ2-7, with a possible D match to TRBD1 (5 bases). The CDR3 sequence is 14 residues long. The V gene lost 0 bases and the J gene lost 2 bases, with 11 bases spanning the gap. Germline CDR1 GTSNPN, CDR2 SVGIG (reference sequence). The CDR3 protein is CAWSVRRQTYEQYF. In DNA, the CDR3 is TGTGCCTGGAGTGTACGACGACAGACCTACGAGCAGTACTTC.

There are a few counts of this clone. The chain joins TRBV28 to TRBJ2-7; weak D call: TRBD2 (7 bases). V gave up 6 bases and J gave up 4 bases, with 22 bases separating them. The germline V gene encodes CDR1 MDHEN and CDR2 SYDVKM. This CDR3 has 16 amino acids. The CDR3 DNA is TGTGCCAGCAGGCCTATGGGAGGGGGTATTCTTTACGAGCAGTACTTC. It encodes CASRPMGGGILYEQYF.

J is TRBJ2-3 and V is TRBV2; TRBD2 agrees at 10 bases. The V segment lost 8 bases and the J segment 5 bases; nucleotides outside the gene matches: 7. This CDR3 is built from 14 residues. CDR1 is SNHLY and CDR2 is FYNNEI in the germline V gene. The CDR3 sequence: CASALTSGKDTQYF. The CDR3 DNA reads TGTGCCAGCGCTCTAACTAGCGGGAAAGATACGCAGTATTTT.

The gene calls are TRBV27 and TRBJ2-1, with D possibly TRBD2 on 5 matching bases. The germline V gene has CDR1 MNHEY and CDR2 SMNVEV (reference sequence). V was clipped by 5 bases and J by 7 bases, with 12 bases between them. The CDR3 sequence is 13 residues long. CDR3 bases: TGTGCCAGCAGTCCATCTCGCGGGAATGAGCAGTTCTTC. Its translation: CASSPSRGNEQFF.

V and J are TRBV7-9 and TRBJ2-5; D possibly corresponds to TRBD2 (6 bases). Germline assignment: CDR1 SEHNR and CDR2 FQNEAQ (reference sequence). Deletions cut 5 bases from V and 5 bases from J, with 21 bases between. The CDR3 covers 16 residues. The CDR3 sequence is CASSRVSPASGETQYF. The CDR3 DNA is TGTGCCAGCAGCCGAGTGTCTCCGGCGAGCGGGGAGACCCAGTACTTC. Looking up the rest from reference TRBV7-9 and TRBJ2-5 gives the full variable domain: DTGVSQNPRHKITKRGQNVTFRCDPISEHNRLYWYRQTLGQGPEFLTYFQNEAQLEKSRLLSDRFSAERPKGSFSTLEIQRTEQGDSAMYLCASSRVSPASGETQYFGPGTRLLVL.

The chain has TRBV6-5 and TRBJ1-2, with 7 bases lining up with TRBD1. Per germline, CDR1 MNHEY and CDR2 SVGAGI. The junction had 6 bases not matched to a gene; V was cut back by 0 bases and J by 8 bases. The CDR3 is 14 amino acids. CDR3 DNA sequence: TGTGCCAGCAGTTACTCAGGATCAGGGGGAGGCTACACCTTC. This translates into CASSYSGSGGGYTF.

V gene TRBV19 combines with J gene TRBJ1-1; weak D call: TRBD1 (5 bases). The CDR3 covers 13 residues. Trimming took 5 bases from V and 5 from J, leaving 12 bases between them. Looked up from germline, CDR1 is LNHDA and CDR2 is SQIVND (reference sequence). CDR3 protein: CASSQVGGTEAFF. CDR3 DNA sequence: TGTGCCAGTAGTCAAGTGGGGGGGACTGAAGCTTTCTTT.

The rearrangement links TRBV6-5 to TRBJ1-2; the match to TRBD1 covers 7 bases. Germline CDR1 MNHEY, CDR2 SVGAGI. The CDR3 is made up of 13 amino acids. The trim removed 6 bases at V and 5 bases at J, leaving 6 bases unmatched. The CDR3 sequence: CASSLGQSYGYTF. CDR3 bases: TGTGCCAGCAGCCTGGGACAGTCATATGGCTACACCTTC.

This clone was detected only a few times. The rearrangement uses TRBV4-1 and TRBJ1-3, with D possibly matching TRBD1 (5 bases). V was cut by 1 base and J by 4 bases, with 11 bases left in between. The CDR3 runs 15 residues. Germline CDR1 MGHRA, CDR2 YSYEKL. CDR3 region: CASSQVGGTGNTIYF. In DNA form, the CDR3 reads TGCGCCAGCAGCCAAGTCGGGGGAACCGGAAACACCATATATTTT.

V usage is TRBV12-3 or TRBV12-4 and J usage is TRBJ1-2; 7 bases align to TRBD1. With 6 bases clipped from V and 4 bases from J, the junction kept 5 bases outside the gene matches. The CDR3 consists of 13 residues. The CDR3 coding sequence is TGTGCCAGCAGCCGGGACAGTGTCTATGGCTACACCTTC. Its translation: CASSRDSVYGYTF.

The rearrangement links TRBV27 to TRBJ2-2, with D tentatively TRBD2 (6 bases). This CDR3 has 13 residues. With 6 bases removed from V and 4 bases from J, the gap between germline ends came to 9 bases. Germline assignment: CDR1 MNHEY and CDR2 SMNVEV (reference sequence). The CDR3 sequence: CASRDSGTGELFF. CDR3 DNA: TGTGCCAGCAGAGATAGCGGCACCGGGGAGCTGTTTTTT.

CDR3 sequence reads: CASSDTPGQGFDGYTF. The CDR3 region has the DNA TGTGCCAGCAGTGACACCCCGGGACAGGGATTTGATGGCTACACCTTC. The chain links TRBV6-4 to TRBJ1-2; 9 positions match TRBD1. Germline-derived CDR1 and CDR2 are MRHNA and SNTAGT. V trimming: 2 bases; J trimming: 6 bases; junction bases outside the gene matches: 10. The CDR3 is made up of 16 amino acids.

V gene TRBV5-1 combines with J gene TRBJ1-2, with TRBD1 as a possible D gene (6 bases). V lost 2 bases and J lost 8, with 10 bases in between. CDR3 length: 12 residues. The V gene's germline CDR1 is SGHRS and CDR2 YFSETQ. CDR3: CASSLQGYGYTF. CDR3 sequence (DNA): TGCGCCAGCAGCTTACAGGGTTACGGCTACACCTTC.

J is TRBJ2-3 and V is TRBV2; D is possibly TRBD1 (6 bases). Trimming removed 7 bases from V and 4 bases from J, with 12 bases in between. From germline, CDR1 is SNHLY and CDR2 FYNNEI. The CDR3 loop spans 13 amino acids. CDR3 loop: CASKGVGADTQYF. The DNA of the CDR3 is TGTGCCAGCAAGGGGGTAGGGGCAGATACGCAGTATTTT.

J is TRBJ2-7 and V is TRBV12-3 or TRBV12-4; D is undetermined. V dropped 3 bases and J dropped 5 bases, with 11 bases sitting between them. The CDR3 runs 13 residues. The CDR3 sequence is CASSLRQSHEQYF. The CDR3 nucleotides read TGTGCCAGCAGTTTGAGACAATCCCACGAGCAGTACTTC.

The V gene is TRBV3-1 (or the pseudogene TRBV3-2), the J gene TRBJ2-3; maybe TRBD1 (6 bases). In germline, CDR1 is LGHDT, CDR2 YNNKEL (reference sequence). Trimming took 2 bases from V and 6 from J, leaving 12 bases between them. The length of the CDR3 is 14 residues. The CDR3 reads CASSQSGAGDTQYF. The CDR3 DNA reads TGTGCCAGCAGCCAATCAGGGGCCGGCGATACGCAGTATTTT.

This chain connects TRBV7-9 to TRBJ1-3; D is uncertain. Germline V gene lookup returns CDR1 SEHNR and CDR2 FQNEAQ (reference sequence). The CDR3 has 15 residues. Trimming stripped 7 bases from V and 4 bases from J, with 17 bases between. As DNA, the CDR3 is TGTGCCAGCAAAGAGGAGGGCAGGCCAGGAAACACCATATATTTT. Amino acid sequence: CASKEEGRPGNTIYF.

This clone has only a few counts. CDR3 loop: CASSQVLGQISYEQYF. In nucleotides, the CDR3 is TGTGCCAGCAGCCAAGTCTTGGGACAGATCTCCTACGAGCAGTACTTC. The chain uses TRBV4-2 and TRBJ2-7, with TRBD1 identical over 7 bases. The CDR3 spans 16 residues. Trimming at V came to 1 base and at J to 0 bases, leaving 6 bases not matched to a gene. CDR1 and CDR2 from the germline V gene are LGHNA and YNFKEQ.